The clone carrying this T cell receptor beta chain showed up many times. This specimen belongs to a study of T cells in Graves' hyperthyroidism and ophthalmopathy. Study information: Peripheral blood draws took place at initial diagnosis, ahead of any treatment.

Patients between 18 and 65 years old had hyperthyroidism, newly diagnosed and lasting under 2 months. Diagnosing involved the use of clinical symptoms, serum thyroxine and TRAb, thyroid ultrasound and orbital computed tomography. Extraction of PBMCs used under 13 ml of fresh peripheral blood. The V end lost 0 bases, the J end lost 5 bases, and 13 bases lay between the germline ends. Germline V gene lookup returns CDR1 SGHAT and CDR2 FQNNGV. This CDR3 is built from 15 residues. Amplification targeted TCR beta CDR3 regions from RNA transcripts. The TCR CDR3 was amplified in a first-round RT-PCR using the HTBI primer set. TCRdb recomputed calls from the multiplex PCR reads with MiXCR, one row per CDR3 protein. The repertoire holds 730,000 or so distinct CDR3 sequences, with approximately 18% as singletons.

This chain connects TRBV11-2 to TRBJ2-5; D is perhaps TRBD1 (6 bases). The sequence derives from a woman aged 50 to 60 with Graves' hyperthyroidism that later progressed to Graves' ophthalmopathy. The sequenced sample was blood. The DNA for the CDR3 is TGTGCCAGCAGCTTAGAAGCAGGGGATGGCGAGACCCAGTACTTC. It specifies CASSLEAGDGETQYF.